The 6 T cell receptor beta chains below all came from one sample that was sequenced in a study of blood T cell repertoires in COVID-19. The repertoire was sequenced with immunoSEQ multiplex PCR; TCRdb's copy has only in-frame clones and lacks some. The sample lists over 200,000 clones, roughly 87% seen once, with under 2.5% in the top ten. Sequencing input: peripheral blood. The receptors shown here come from a man aged 35 to 55 with active or convalescent COVID-19.

V usage is TRBV2 and J usage is TRBJ2-1; the match to TRBD2 covers 12 bases. The V gene end was trimmed by 4 bases and the J gene end by 5 bases; junction bases not matched to a gene: 0. The germline gives CDR1 SNHLY, CDR2 FYNNEI. The CDR3 totals 14 residues. Here the CDR3 DNA reads TGTGCCAGCAGTGGACTAGCGGGGGACAATGAGCAGTTCTTC. Its protein product is CASSGLAGDNEQFF.

The chain uses TRBV6-5 and TRBJ1-5; D remains unclear. V was pared by 6 bases and J by 3 bases, with 12 bases between. Germline CDR1 reads MNHEY; CDR2 reads SVGAGI. The CDR3 is made up of 14 amino acids. CDR3 in amino acids: CASSPGSSNQPQHF. CDR3 DNA: TGTGCCAGCAGCCCCGGGAGTTCCAATCAGCCCCAGCATTTT.

The J gene is TRBJ2-7, the V gene TRBV6-5; D call uncertain. Germline V CDR1 and CDR2: MNHEY, SVGAGI. V was cut by 6 bases and J by 3 bases, with 12 bases left in between. This CDR3 is 13 amino acids long. This chain's CDR3 is CASSVEPYYEQYF. CDR3 DNA sequence: TGTGCCAGCAGCGTAGAGCCCTACTACGAGCAGTACTTC.

The V and J genes are TRBV11-3 and TRBJ1-1; D is unclear. Deletions cut 7 bases from V and 0 bases from J, with 6 bases between. CDR1 and CDR2 (germline): SGHNT, YENEEA. CDR3 length equals 12 residues. The CDR3 spells CASNAMNTEAFF. The DNA of the CDR3 is TGTGCCAGCAATGCGATGAACACTGAAGCTTTCTTT.

The rearrangement links TRBV11-2 to TRBJ1-4; D unclear. CDR1 and CDR2 (germline): SGHAT, FQNNGV. CDR3 length equals 15 residues. V gave up 5 bases and J gave up 5 bases, with 15 bases separating them. The CDR3 loop is CASSAGSNRNEKLFF. CDR3 DNA: TGTGCCAGCAGCGCGGGGAGCAATCGAAATGAAAAACTGTTTTTT.

V usage is TRBV19 and J usage is TRBJ2-7, with 10 positions matching TRBD2. CDR1 LNHDA and CDR2 SQIVND come from the germline V gene (reference sequence). The CDR3 is 15 amino acids. V was pared by 2 bases and J by 2 bases, with 3 bases of the junction left unmatched. The CDR3 bases are TGTGCCAGTAGTATACTAGCGGGGGCCACCTACGAGCAGTACTTC. Translated, it gives CASSILAGATYEQYF.